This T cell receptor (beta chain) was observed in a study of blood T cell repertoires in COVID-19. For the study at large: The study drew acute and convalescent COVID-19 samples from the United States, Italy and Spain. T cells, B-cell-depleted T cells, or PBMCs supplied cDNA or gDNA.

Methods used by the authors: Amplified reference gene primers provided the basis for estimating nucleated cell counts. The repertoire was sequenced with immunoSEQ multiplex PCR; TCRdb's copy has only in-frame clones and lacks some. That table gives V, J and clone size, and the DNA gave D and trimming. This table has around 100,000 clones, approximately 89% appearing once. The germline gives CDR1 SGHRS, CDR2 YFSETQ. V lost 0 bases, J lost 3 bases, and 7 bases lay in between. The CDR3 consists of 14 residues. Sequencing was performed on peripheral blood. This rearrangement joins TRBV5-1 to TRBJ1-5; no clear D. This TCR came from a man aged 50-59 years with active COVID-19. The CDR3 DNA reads TGCGCCAGCAGCTTGGGAGACTTCAATCAGCCCCAGCATTTT. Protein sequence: CASSLGDFNQPQHF.